Shown below are 17 T cell receptor beta chains from a single sample sequenced in a study of CD8+CD57+ T cells in acquired aplastic anemia. Patients chosen for sequencing had shown CD8+CD57+ cell expansion by flow cytometry. The template for TCR beta VDJ and CDR3 sequence profiling was genomic DNA. TCRdb independently ran MiXCR on the reads; one entry per CDR3 protein. The sample records under 200,000 distinct CDR3 sequences, less than 60% being singletons. Sequenced: sorted CD4+, CD8+, or CD8+CD57+ T cells (not recorded which) from PBMCs. Source of these receptors: a human donor with aplastic anemia.

The chain joins TRBV11-3 to TRBJ2-7; 7 nucleotides align to TRBD1. Germline CDR1 SGHNT, CDR2 YENEEA. V lost 1 base to trimming and J lost 11 bases; unmatched junction nucleotides: 11. The CDR3 spans 14 residues. This CDR3 reads CASSLGDSQLSKYF. Here the CDR3 DNA reads TGTGCCAGCAGCTTAGGGGACAGCCAGCTTAGTAAGTACTTC.

The chain joins TRBV20-1 to TRBJ2-7; D is unclear. V was clipped by 3 bases and J by 4 bases, with 16 bases between them. Germline V gene data show CDR1 as DFQATT and CDR2 as SNEGSKA (reference sequence). This CDR3 spans 14 amino acids. This chain's CDR3 is CSASLSLGSYEQYF. CDR3 DNA sequence: TGCAGTGCTAGCCTTAGTCTCGGGTCATACGAGCAGTACTTC.

This clonotype was seen many times. This chain connects TRBV7-3 to TRBJ1-6; unclear D gene. Deletions cut 5 bases from V and 5 bases from J, with 4 bases between. CDR1 is SGHTA and CDR2 is FQGTGA in the germline V gene. This CDR3 has 12 amino acids. CDR3 bases: TGTGCCAGCAGCCGGGATAATTCACCCCTCCACTTT. Protein product: CASSRDNSPLHF.

The chain is built from TRBV19 and TRBJ1-3; no definite D call. V dropped 1 base and J dropped 0 bases, with 4 bases sitting between them. The CDR3 totals 14 residues. Germline values: CDR1 LNHDA, CDR2 SQIVND (reference sequence). CDR3 loop: CASSIGVSGNTIYF. The CDR3, as DNA: TGTGCCAGTAGTATAGGGGTCTCTGGAAACACCATATATTTT.

The chain links TRBV29-1 to TRBJ1-2, with a tentative D call TRBD1 (6 bases). There are 15 residues in the CDR3. V lost 3 bases, J lost 6 bases, and 20 bases lay in between. Germline-derived CDR1 and CDR2 are SQVTM and ANQGSEA. The CDR3 loop is CSVERGGGARHGYTF. In DNA form, the CDR3 reads TGCAGCGTTGAGCGCGGCGGGGGGGCCCGCCATGGCTACACCTTC.

The J gene is TRBJ2-7, the V gene TRBV4-1, with D maybe TRBD1 (5 bases). V gave up 1 base and J gave up 4 bases, with 14 bases separating them. CDR1 is MGHRA, CDR2 YSYEKL, per germline. The CDR3 loop spans 15 amino acids. The CDR3, as DNA: TGCGCCAGCAGCCAAGTATCTGGGGCACTTTACGAGCAGTACTTC. It is translated as CASSQVSGALYEQYF.

The V gene is TRBV19, the J gene TRBJ2-6, with D possibly matching TRBD1 (6 bases). V lost 9 bases, J lost 0 bases, and 12 bases lay in between. Germline-derived CDR1 and CDR2 are LNHDA and SQIVND (reference sequence). The CDR3 loop spans 15 amino acids. CDR3 protein: CASTGFSSGANVLTF. Here the CDR3 DNA reads TGTGCCAGCACAGGGTTCTCCTCTGGGGCCAACGTCCTGACTTTC.

This clonotype was seen ten or more times. This chain connects TRBV10-3 to TRBJ2-5; 7 nucleotides agree with TRBD1. There are 12 residues in the CDR3. Germline CDR1 reads ENHRY; CDR2 reads SYGVKD. V dropped 11 bases and J dropped 5; count of bases not matched to a gene: 8. The CDR3: CASGTADETQYF. As DNA, the CDR3 is TGTGCCTCAGGGACAGCCGACGAGACCCAGTACTTC.

With respect to this clonotype: Given a much more abundant clone one base away, this may be a read error. The rearrangement uses TRBV5-1 and TRBJ1-1; a weak D match, TRBD1 (5 bases). Germline-derived CDR1 and CDR2 are SGHRS and YFSETQ. Deletions cut 0 bases from V and 8 bases from J, with 17 bases between. This CDR3 is 15 amino acids long. CDR3: CASSLGAGRTGEAFF. DNA of the CDR3: TGCGCCAGCAGCTTGGGGGCAGGGCGAACAGGAGAAGCTTTCTTT. The full variable domain, in which reference TRBV5-1 and TRBJ1-1 provide the parts outside the CDR3, is KAGVTQTPRYLIKTRGQQVTLSCSPISGHRSVSWYQQTPGQGLQFLFEYFSETQRNKGNFPGRFSGRQFSNSRSEMNVSTLELGDSALYLCASSLGAGRTGEAFFGQGTRLTVV.

The V and J genes are TRBV10-3 and TRBJ1-6; D might be TRBD1 (5 bases). Germline loops: CDR1 ENHRY, CDR2 SYGVKD. Trimming took off 5 bases at V and 8 bases at J, with 10 bases between the two ends. The CDR3 totals 13 residues. Here the CDR3 DNA reads TGTGCCATCAGTAGGGACGGTTATTCACCCCTCCACTTT. Amino acid sequence: CAISRDGYSPLHF.

There are a few counts of this clonotype. The CDR3 DNA is TGTGCCAGTAGTTCACAGGGGCGTGGGGGTGATGGCTACACCTTC. Protein product: CASSSQGRGGDGYTF. The chain joins TRBV19 to TRBJ1-2; 7 bases match TRBD1. Germline V gene lookup returns CDR1 LNHDA and CDR2 SQIVND (reference sequence). CDR3 size: 15 residues. J gave up 6 bases and V 5 bases, and 12 bases lay outside the gene matches.

In this sample, this clonotype turned up many times. V gene TRBV7-9 combines with J gene TRBJ1-5; D not resolved. The CDR3 extends over 14 amino acids. Trimming cost V 1 base and J 0 bases, with 4 bases left between them. The V gene's germline CDR1 is SEHNR and CDR2 FQNEAQ (reference sequence). CDR3 bases: TGTGCCAGCAGCTTAGGGTATAGCAATCAGCCCCAGCATTTT. It yields the protein CASSLGYSNQPQHF. The full variable domain, its missing parts supplied by reference TRBV7-9 and TRBJ1-5, is DTGVSQNPRHKITKRGQNVTFRCDPISEHNRLYWYRQTLGQGPEFLTYFQNEAQLEKSRLLSDRFSAERPKGSFSTLEIQRTEQGDSAMYLCASSLGYSNQPQHFGDGTRLSIL.

This clonotype was found many times. V gene TRBV19 combines with J gene TRBJ1-1; D unresolved. From germline, CDR1 is LNHDA and CDR2 SQIVND (reference sequence). With 3 bases removed from V and 2 bases from J, the gap between germline ends came to 13 bases. The CDR3 is made up of 15 amino acids. In nucleotides, the CDR3 is TGTGCCAGTAGTATCCGCGTAGGGATAAACACTGAAGCTTTCTTT. It encodes CASSIRVGINTEAFF.

The chain couples TRBV2 to TRBJ2-3, with D maybe TRBD1 (6 bases). Germline V gene data show CDR1 as SNHLY and CDR2 as FYNNEI. Trimming took off 8 bases at V and 4 bases at J, with 28 bases between the two ends. This CDR3 region has 18 residues. The CDR3 here is CASHSRAGESGPADTQYF. As DNA, the CDR3 is TGTGCCAGCCATTCAAGGGCAGGGGAATCGGGGCCAGCAGATACGCAGTATTTT.

The rearrangement links TRBV2 to TRBJ1-1; D is uncertain. Trimming cost V 1 base and J 1 base, with 10 bases left between them. This CDR3 spans 15 amino acids. Germline assignment: CDR1 SNHLY and CDR2 FYNNEI. CDR3 coding DNA: TGTGCCAGCAGTGAAGGGGCATATGAGAACACTGAAGCTTTCTTT. It codes for CASSEGAYENTEAFF. Full variable domain (outside the CDR3, taken from reference TRBV2 and TRBJ1-1): EPEVTQTPSHQVTQMGQEVILRCVPISNHLYFYWYRQILGQKVEFLVSFYNNEISEKSEIFDDQFSVERPDGSNFTLKIRSTKLEDSAMYFCASSEGAYENTEAFFGQGTRLTVV.

With respect to this clonotype: This clone may be a read error of a much larger clone one base away. The chain recombines TRBV12-3 or TRBV12-4 with TRBJ2-7, with D uncertain. The CDR3 length is 13 residues. CDR3 loop: CAGSPSPSYEQYF. The CDR3 bases are TGTGCCGGCAGCCCCTCACCCTCCTACGAGCAGTACTTC.

The chain links TRBV7-9 to TRBJ1-1; D gene unclear. This CDR3 is built from 10 residues. The V end was cut by 2 bases, the J end by 11 bases, with 6 bases between. CDR1 is SEHNR and CDR2 is FQNEAQ in the germline V gene (reference sequence). The CDR3 DNA reads as TGTGCCAGCAGCTTAATCCCGGCTTTCTTT. Translated: CASSLIPAFF. The full variable domain, completed using reference TRBV7-9 and TRBJ1-1, is DTGVSQNPRHKITKRGQNVTFRCDPISEHNRLYWYRQTLGQGPEFLTYFQNEAQLEKSRLLSDRFSAERPKGSFSTLEIQRTEQGDSAMYLCASSLIPAFFGQGTRLTVV.